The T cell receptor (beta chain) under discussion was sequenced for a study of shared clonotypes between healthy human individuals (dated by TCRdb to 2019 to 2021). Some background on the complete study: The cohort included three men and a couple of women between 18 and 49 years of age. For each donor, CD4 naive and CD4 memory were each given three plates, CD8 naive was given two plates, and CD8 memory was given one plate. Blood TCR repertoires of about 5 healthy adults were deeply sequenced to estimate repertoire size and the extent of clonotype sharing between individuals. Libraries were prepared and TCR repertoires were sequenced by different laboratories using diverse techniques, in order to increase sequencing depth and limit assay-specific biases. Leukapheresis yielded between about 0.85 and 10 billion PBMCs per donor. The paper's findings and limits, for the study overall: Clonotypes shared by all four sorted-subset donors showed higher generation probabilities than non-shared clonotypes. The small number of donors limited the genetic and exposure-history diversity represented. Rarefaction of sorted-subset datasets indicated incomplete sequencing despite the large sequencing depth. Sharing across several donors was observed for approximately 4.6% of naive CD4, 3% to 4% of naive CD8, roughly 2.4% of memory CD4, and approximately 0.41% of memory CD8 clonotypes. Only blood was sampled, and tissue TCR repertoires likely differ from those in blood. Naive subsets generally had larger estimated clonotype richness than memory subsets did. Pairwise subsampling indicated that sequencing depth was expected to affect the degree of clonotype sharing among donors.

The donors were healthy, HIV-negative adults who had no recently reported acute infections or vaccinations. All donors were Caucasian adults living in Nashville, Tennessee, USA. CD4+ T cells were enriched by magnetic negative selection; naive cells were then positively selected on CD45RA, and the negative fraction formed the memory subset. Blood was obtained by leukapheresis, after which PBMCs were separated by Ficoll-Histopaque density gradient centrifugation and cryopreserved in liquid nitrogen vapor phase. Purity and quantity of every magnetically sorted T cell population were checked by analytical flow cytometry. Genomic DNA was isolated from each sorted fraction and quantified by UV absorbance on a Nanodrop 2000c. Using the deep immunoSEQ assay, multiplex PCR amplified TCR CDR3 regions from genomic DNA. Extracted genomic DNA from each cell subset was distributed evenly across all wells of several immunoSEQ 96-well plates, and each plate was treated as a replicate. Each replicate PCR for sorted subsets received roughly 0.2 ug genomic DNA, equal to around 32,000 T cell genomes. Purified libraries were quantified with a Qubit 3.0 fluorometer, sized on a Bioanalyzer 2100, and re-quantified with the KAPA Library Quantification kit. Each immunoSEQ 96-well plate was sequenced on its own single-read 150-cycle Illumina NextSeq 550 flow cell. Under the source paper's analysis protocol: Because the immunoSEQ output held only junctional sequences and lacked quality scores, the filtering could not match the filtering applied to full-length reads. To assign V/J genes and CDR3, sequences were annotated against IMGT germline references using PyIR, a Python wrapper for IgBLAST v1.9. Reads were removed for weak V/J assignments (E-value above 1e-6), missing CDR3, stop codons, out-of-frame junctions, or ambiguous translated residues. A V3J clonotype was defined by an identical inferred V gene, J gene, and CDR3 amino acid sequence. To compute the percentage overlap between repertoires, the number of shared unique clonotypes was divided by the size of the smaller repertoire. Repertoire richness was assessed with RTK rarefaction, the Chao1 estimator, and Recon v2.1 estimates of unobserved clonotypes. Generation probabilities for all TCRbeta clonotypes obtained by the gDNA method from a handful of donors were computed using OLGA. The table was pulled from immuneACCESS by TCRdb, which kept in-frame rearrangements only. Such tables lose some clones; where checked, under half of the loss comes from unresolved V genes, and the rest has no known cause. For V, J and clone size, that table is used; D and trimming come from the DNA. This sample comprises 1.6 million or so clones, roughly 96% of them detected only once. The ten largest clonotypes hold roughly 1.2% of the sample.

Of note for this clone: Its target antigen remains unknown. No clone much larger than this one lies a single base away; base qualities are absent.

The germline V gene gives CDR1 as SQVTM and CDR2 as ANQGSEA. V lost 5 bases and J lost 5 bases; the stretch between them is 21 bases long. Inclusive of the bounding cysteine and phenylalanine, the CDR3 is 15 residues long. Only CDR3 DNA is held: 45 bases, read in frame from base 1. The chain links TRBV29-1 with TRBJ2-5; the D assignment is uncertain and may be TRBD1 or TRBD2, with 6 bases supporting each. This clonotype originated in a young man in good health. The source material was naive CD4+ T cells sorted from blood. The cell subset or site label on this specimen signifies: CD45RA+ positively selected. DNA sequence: TGCAGCGTTAACTTTTCGGGGGCGCGGAGGGAGACCCAGTACTTC. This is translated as CSVNFSGARRETQYF.